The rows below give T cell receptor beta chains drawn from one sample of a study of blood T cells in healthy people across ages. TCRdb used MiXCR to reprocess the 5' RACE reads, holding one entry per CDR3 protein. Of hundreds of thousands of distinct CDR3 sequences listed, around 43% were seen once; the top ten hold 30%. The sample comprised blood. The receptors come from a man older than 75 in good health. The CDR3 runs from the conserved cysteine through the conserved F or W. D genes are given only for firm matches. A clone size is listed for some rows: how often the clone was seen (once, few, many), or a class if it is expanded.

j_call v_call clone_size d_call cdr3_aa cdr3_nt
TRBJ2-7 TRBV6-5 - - CASSPDTWTRSYEQYF TGTGCCAGCAGCCCCGACACCTGGACACGCTCCTACGAGCAGTACTTC
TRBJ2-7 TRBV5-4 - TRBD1 CASSRDRGVGEQYF TGTGCCAGCAGCCGAGACAGGGGAGTTGGCGAGCAGTACTTC
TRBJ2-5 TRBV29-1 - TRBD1 CGVRVRTGEGKTQYF TGCGGCGTTAGAGTTCGGACAGGGGAGGGGAAGACCCAGTACTTC
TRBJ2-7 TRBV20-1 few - CSAQGIDTRALEQYF TGCAGTGCTCAGGGGATAGACACCAGGGCCCTCGAGCAGTACTTC
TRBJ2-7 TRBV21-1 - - CASSRQGQPDKQYF TGTGCCAGCAGCAGACAGGGACAGCCGGACAAGCAGTACTTC
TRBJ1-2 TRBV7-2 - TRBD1 CASSLGQGAYGYTF TGTGCCAGCAGCTTGGGACAGGGGGCATATGGCTACACCTTC
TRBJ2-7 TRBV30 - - CAWSVRHVRGFLYEQYF TGTGCCTGGAGTGTCCGTCACGTTAGGGGCTTTTTGTACGAGCAGTACTTC
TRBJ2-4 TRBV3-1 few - CASSPPGTAKNIQYF TGTGCCAGCAGCCCCCCCGGGACCGCCAAAAACATTCAGTACTTC
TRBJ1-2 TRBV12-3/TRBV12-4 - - CASSELAGYTF TGTGCCAGCAGTGAGTTGGCAGGCTACACCTTC
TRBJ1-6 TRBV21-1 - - CASSKVTEVSYNSPLHF TGTGCCAGCAGCAAAGTAACAGAGGTATCCTATAATTCACCCCTCCACTTT
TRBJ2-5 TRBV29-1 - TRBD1 CSVDRGTLETQYF TGCAGCGTTGACAGGGGGACGTTGGAGACCCAGTACTTC
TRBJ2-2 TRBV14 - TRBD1 CASSRKTGVTGELFF TGTGCCAGCAGCCGGAAGACAGGGGTCACCGGGGAGCTGTTTTTT
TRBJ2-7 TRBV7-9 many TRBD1 CASSSGQGRQYF TGTGCCAGCAGCTCCGGACAGGGTAGGCAGTACTTC
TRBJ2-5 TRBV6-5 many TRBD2 CASSTIGRAQYF TGTGCCAGCAGTACCATCGGGAGGGCCCAGTACTTC
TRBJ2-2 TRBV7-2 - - CASSQRPTGSNGELFF TGTGCCAGCAGCCAACGGCCGACAGGTTCCAACGGGGAGCTGTTTTTT
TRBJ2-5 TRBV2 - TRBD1 CASSEEGATPETQYF TGTGCCAGCAGTGAAGAGGGGGCGACCCCAGAGACCCAGTACTTC
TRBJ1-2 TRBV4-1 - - CASSQDYVGANYGYTF TGCGCCAGCAGCCAAGATTATGTCGGGGCTAACTATGGCTACACCTTC
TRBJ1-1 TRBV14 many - CASSQVGPGRANTEAFF TGTGCCAGCAGCCAAGTTGGTCCGGGACGCGCGAACACTGAAGCTTTCTTT
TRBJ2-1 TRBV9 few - CASSVGLGRSGHNEQFF TGTGCCAGCAGCGTAGGGCTAGGCAGGTCAGGGCACAATGAGCAGTTCTTC
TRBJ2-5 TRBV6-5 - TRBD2 CASSSWGEGQETQYF TGTGCCAGCAGTTCCTGGGGGGAGGGCCAAGAGACCCAGTACTTC
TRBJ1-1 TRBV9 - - CASSVDENTEAFF TGTGCCAGCAGCGTAGATGAGAACACTGAAGCTTTCTTT
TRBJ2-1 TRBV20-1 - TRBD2 CSARDPAGGAKNEQFF TGCAGTGCTAGAGATCCAGCGGGGGGGGCCAAAAATGAGCAGTTCTTC
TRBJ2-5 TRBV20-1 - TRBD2 CSARGTRVEEETQYF TGCAGTGCTAGAGGGACTAGAGTAGAAGAAGAGACCCAGTACTTC
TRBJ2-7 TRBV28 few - CASSLGVVGEQYF TGTGCCAGCAGCCTTGGGGTCGTAGGCGAGCAGTACTTC
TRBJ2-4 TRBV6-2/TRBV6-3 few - CASSYDRGIKNIQYF TGTGCCAGCAGTTACGATAGAGGGATAAAAAACATTCAGTACTTC
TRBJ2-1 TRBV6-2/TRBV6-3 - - CASSAYTYNEQFF TGTGCCAGCAGTGCTTACACCTACAATGAGCAGTTCTTC
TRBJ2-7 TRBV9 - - CASSELSQPPYEQYF TGTGCCAGCAGTGAATTGTCACAGCCTCCGTACGAGCAGTACTTC
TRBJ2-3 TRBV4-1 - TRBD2 CASSRDLAGAMYF TGCGCCAGCAGCCGAGATTTAGCGGGAGCGATGTATTTT
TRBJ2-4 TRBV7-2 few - CASSLADRKNIQYF TGTGCCAGCAGCTTGGCGGACCGGAAAAACATTCAGTACTTC
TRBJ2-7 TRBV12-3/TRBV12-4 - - CASSRGAAKREQYF TGTGCCAGCAGCCGGGGCGCCGCGAAACGAGAGCAGTACTTC
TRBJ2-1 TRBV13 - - CASSLVRATYNEQFF TGTGCCAGCAGCTTAGTCAGGGCTACCTACAATGAGCAGTTCTTC
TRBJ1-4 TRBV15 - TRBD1 CATRGQGTVNEKLFF TGTGCCACCAGGGGACAGGGGACCGTTAATGAAAAACTGTTTTTT
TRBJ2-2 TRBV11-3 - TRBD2 CASSPSTSGHGELFF TGTGCCAGCAGCCCTTCGACTAGCGGACACGGGGAGCTGTTTTTT
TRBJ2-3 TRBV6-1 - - CASRRGPVDTQYF TGTGCCAGCCGGAGGGGGCCGGTGGATACGCAGTATTTT
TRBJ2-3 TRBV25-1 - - CASSVRENTSTDTQYF TGTGCCAGCAGTGTCCGGGAGAATACTAGCACAGATACGCAGTATTTT
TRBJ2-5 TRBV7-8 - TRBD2 CASSPRGLAGRETQYF TGTGCCAGCAGCCCACGCGGACTAGCGGGGAGGGAGACCCAGTACTTC
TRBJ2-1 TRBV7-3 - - CASSLTTTPSSREQFF TGTGCCAGCAGCTTAACAACAACCCCCTCCTCGCGTGAGCAGTTCTTC
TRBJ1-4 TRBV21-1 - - CASSNRRQGRNEKLFF TGTGCCAGCAGCAACAGGAGACAGGGGAGAAATGAAAAACTGTTTTTT
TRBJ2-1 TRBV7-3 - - CASSLSPPPYNEQFF TGTGCCAGCAGCTTATCTCCGCCACCATACAATGAGCAGTTCTTC
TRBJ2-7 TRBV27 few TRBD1 CASSPAGTGVYEQYF TGTGCCAGCAGTCCCGCCGGGACAGGGGTTTACGAGCAGTACTTC
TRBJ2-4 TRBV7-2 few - CASSLAPPQNIQYF TGTGCCAGCAGCCTGGCCCCCCCACAAAACATTCAGTACTTC
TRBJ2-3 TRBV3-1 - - CASSQVQAVGDTQYF TGTGCCAGCAGCCAAGTACAGGCCGTCGGAGATACGCAGTATTTT